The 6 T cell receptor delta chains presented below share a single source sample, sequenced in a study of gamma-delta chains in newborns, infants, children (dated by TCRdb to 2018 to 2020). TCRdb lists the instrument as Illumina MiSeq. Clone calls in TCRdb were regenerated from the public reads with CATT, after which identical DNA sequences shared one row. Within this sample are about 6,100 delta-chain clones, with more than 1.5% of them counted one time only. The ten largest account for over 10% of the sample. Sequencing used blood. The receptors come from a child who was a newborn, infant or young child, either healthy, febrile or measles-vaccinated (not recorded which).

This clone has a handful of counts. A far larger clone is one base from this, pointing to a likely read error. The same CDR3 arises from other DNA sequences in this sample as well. CDR3 in amino acids: CACDTWGTAQLFF. The CDR3 DNA reads as TGTGCCTGTGACACCTGGGGGACGGCACAACTCTTCTTT. The chain uses TRDV2 and TRDJ2; 7 nucleotides align to TRDD3. The germline CDR1 and CDR2 sequences are GEAIGNYY and EKD. The J segment lost 8 bases and the V segment lost 0 bases, leaving 2 bases of the junction unmatched. The length of the CDR3 is 13 residues.

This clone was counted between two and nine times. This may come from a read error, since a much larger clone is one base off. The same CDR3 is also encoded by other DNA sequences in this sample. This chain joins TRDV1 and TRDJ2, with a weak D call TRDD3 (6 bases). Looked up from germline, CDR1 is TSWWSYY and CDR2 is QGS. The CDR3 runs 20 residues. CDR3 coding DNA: TGTGCCCTTGGGGAACTGGGAACTACATATAACCTACATATAACAGCACAACTCTTCTTT. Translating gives CALGELGTTYNLHITAQLFF.

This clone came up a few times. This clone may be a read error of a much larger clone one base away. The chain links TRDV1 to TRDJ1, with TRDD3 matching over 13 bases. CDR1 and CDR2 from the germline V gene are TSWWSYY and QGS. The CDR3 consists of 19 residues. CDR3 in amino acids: CALGEPKVYWGIRADKLTF. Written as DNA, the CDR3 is TGTGCTCTTGGGGAACCGAAGGTTTACTGGGGGATACGGGCCGATAAACTCACCTTT.

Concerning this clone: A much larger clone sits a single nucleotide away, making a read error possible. CDR3 sequence reads: CACGTVSWGTPSSWDTRQMFF. CDR3 DNA sequence: TGTGCCTGTGGCACCGTCTCCTGGGGGACACCGAGCTCCTGGGACACCCGACAGATGTTTTTC. The chain carries TRDV2 and TRDJ3; 8 bases agree with TRDD3. Germline assignment: CDR1 GEAIGNYY and CDR2 EKD. The CDR3 has 21 amino acids.

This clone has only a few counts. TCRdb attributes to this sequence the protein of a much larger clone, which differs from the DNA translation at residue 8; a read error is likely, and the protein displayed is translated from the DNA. In DNA, the CDR3 is TGTGCCTGTGATACTGGGGGTCACCTCTCCTGGGACACCCGACAGATGTTTTTC. Translated, it gives CACDTGGHLSWDTRQMFF. V gene TRDV2 combines with J gene TRDJ3, with TRDD3 identical over 8 bases. Germline lookup yields CDR1 GEAIGNYY and CDR2 EKD. Trimming removed 4 bases from V and 0 bases from J; junction bases left unmatched: 7. This CDR3 has 18 amino acids.

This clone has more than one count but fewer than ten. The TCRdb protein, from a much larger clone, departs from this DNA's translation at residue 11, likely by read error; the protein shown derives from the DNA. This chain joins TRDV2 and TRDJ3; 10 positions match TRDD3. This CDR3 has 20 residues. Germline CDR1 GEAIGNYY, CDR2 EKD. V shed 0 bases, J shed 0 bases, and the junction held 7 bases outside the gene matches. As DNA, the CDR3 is TGTGCCTGTGACACCGGTGACTACTGGGGGATCTCCTGGGACACCCGACAGATGTTTTTC. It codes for CACDTGDYWGISWDTRQMFF.